This entry lists 21 T cell receptor beta chains sequenced from one sample in a study of T cell changes during pregnancy in multiple sclerosis. Sequencing used immunoSEQ multiplex PCR; TCRdb keeps in-frame clones, though not all of them. There are 30,000 to 35,000 clones in the sample; about nine tenths occur only once, and over 8.5% lies in the top ten. Sequencing was performed on CD8+ T cells from peripheral blood mononuclear cells, taken before pregnancy. The receptors were gathered from a female donor with multiple sclerosis, enrolled in a pregnancy study.

V usage is TRBV7-9 and J usage is TRBJ1-2; D is uncertain. This CDR3 spans 14 amino acids. Germline V gene sequence: CDR1 SEHNR, CDR2 FQNEAQ (reference sequence). Trimming took off 5 bases at V and 4 bases at J, with 14 bases between the two ends. Written as DNA, the CDR3 is TGTGCCAGCAGCGCACCCGGGAGTATCTATGGCTACACCTTC. It yields the protein CASSAPGSIYGYTF. The full variable domain, with the rest looked up from reference TRBV7-9 and TRBJ1-2, is DTGVSQNPRHKITKRGQNVTFRCDPISEHNRLYWYRQTLGQGPEFLTYFQNEAQLEKSRLLSDRFSAERPKGSFSTLEIQRTEQGDSAMYLCASSAPGSIYGYTFGSGTRLTVV.

This sequence joins TRBV19 and TRBJ2-7; the D gene is possibly TRBD2 (7 bases). The CDR3 has 13 amino acids. CDR1 and CDR2 (germline): LNHDA, SQIVND (reference sequence). V shed 5 bases and J shed 7 bases, with 15 bases lying between them. The CDR3 loop reads CASSAGAGSEQYF. Written as DNA, the CDR3 is TGTGCCAGTAGTGCGGGGGCTGGTAGTGAGCAGTACTTC.

J is TRBJ1-1 and V is TRBV19; 12 positions agree with TRBD1. The J segment lost 9 bases and the V segment lost 3 bases, leaving 2 bases of the junction unmatched. CDR3 length equals 13 residues. CDR1 is LNHDA, CDR2 SQIVND, per germline (reference sequence). Written as DNA, the CDR3 is TGTGCCAGTAGTATTAGGGACAGGGGGCAAGCTTTCTTT. Its translation is CASSIRDRGQAFF.

The gene calls are TRBV2 and TRBJ1-2; D is unclear. The CDR3 totals 13 residues. Germline CDR1 reads SNHLY; CDR2 reads FYNNEI. Trimming stripped 9 bases from V and 0 bases from J, with 11 bases between. The CDR3 spells CASWGEANYGYTF. In DNA form, the CDR3 reads TGTGCCAGTTGGGGAGAGGCTAACTATGGCTACACCTTC.

This sequence joins TRBV11-2 and TRBJ2-7, with a weak D call TRBD2 (5 bases). Per germline, CDR1 SGHAT and CDR2 FQNNGV. The V and J ends lost 1 base and 5 bases respectively, with 6 bases between them. This CDR3 contains 12 residues. Here the CDR3 DNA reads TGTGCCAGCAGCTTAGGAGGGAACGAGCAGTACTTC. Translating it yields CASSLGGNEQYF.

This clone was seen a handful of times. The genes are TRBV5-1 and TRBJ1-2; tentatively, D is TRBD1 (5 bases). Germline V gene lookup returns CDR1 SGHRS and CDR2 YFSETQ. This CDR3 is built from 11 residues. Trimming removed 1 base at V and 10 bases at J, with 8 bases between. The CDR3 bases are TGCGCCAGCAGCTTGACAGGATCCTACACCTTC. It translates to CASSLTGSYTF.

This sequence joins TRBV11-2 and TRBJ1-4; D unclear. Trimming took 5 bases from V and 4 from J, leaving 8 bases between them. Germline CDR1 reads SGHAT; CDR2 reads FQNNGV. The CDR3 is 13 amino acids. The CDR3, as DNA: TGTGCCAGCAGCGCCCCGGGTAATGAAAAACTGTTTTTT. Protein sequence: CASSAPGNEKLFF.

This clone was observed once. V usage is TRBV2 and J usage is TRBJ2-5, with a tentative D call TRBD2 (5 bases). The germline V gene encodes CDR1 SNHLY and CDR2 FYNNEI. The length of the CDR3 is 15 residues. V lost 4 bases and J lost 2, with 14 bases in between. In nucleotides, the CDR3 is TGTGCCAGCAGTGGAGGGCCCGGGTTACAAGAGACCCAGTACTTC. It is translated as CASSGGPGLQETQYF.

This chain connects TRBV12-5 to TRBJ2-5; D perhaps matches TRBD1 (6 bases). V shed 0 bases and J shed 2 bases, with 7 bases lying between them. This CDR3 is 14 amino acids long. The germline CDR1 and CDR2 sequences are LGHNT and FRNRAP. CDR3 amino acids: CASGLVRGQETQYF. DNA of the CDR3: TGTGCTAGTGGTTTGGTTAGGGGGCAAGAGACCCAGTACTTC.

For this clone: This same CDR3 is encoded by further DNA sequences in the sample. The chain recombines TRBV4-3 with TRBJ1-6, with 9 bases that match TRBD1. CDR3 length: 17 amino acids. Germline values: CDR1 LGHNA, CDR2 YSLEER. The ends lost 1 base at V and 7 bases at J; junction bases unmatched: 8. The CDR3 loop is CASSQAAGTGFNSPLHF. In DNA form, the CDR3 reads TGCGCCAGCAGCCAAGCGGCTGGGACAGGGTTCAATTCACCCCTCCACTTT.

The chain joins TRBV6-1 to TRBJ2-7, with unresolved D. This CDR3 is built from 14 residues. Germline CDR1 and CDR2: MNHNS and SASEGT. V lost 5 bases and J 0 bases, leaving 11 bases between the germline ends. The CDR3 protein is CASSTSTISYEQYF. For the CDR3, the DNA is TGTGCCAGCAGTACCAGTACAATCTCCTACGAGCAGTACTTC.

In regard to this clone: An end of the junction differs from the germline gene, which may be a read error. The genes are TRBV19 and TRBJ2-4, with D tentatively TRBD2 (5 bases). This CDR3 has 13 amino acids. Germline-derived CDR1 and CDR2 are LNHDA and SQIVND (reference sequence). The CDR3 sequence is CASTAGTSSPITF. The CDR3 nucleotides read TGTGCCAGTACCGCGGGTACCTCCTCTCCAATTACCTTC.

This chain uses TRBV5-6 with TRBJ2-7; possibly TRBD1 for D (5 bases). V shed 2 bases and J shed 4 bases, with 13 bases lying between them. Germline lookup yields CDR1 SGHDT and CDR2 YYEEEE. The CDR3 has 14 residues. In DNA form, the CDR3 reads TGTGCCAGCAGCTTCGGGCGGACACATTACGAGCAGTACTTC. This codes for CASSFGRTHYEQYF.

This chain links TRBV7-8 with TRBJ1-2; 8 positions match TRBD1. Germline V gene lookup returns CDR1 SGHVS and CDR2 FQNEAQ. V shed 5 bases and J 10 bases; nucleotides not matched to a gene: 15. The CDR3 consists of 15 residues. The CDR3 spells CASSRTGQGKLDYTF. As DNA, the CDR3 is TGTGCCAGCAGCCGAACTGGACAGGGTAAATTGGACTACACCTTC.

J is TRBJ2-1 and V is TRBV2; D not resolved. V was trimmed by 1 base and J by 2 bases, leaving 12 bases between them. Germline loops: CDR1 SNHLY, CDR2 FYNNEI. The CDR3 is 16 residues long. CDR3 in DNA: TGTGCCAGCAGTGAAGTGTCGTGGGCCCCCTACAATGAGCAGTTCTTC. This sequence encodes CASSEVSWAPYNEQFF.

This clone has a single count. This rearrangement joins TRBV6-1 to TRBJ2-7; D is possibly TRBD2 (5 bases). From germline, CDR1 is MNHNS and CDR2 SASEGT. The CDR3 runs 15 residues. The V gene lost 6 bases and the J gene lost 0 bases, with 15 bases spanning the gap. CDR3 sequence reads: CASRVTTSHSYEQYF. In DNA, the CDR3 is TGTGCCAGCAGGGTGACTACCTCCCACTCCTACGAGCAGTACTTC.

This clone was seen only once. The chain combines TRBV7-9 with TRBJ2-7; unclear D gene. This CDR3 has 15 residues. The germline V gene has CDR1 SEHNR and CDR2 FQNEAQ (reference sequence). Trimming pared 3 bases from V and 1 base from J, leaving 13 bases between. CDR3: CASSFINRRSYEQYF. The CDR3 bases are TGTGCCAGCAGCTTTATCAACCGCCGGTCCTACGAGCAGTACTTC.

The chain has TRBV7-9 and TRBJ2-1; 9 bases are shared with TRBD1. CDR3 size: 14 residues. Germline trimming cut 5 bases from V and 3 bases from J; bases unmatched to any gene: 2. CDR1 is SEHNR and CDR2 is FQNEAQ in the germline V gene (reference sequence). The CDR3 DNA reads TGTGCCAGCAGCAGGACAGGGGACTACAATGAGCAGTTCTTC. It is translated as CASSRTGDYNEQFF. The full variable domain, with the rest looked up from reference TRBV7-9 and TRBJ2-1, is DTGVSQNPRHKITKRGQNVTFRCDPISEHNRLYWYRQTLGQGPEFLTYFQNEAQLEKSRLLSDRFSAERPKGSFSTLEIQRTEQGDSAMYLCASSRTGDYNEQFFGPGTRLTVL.

The chain combines TRBV29-1 with TRBJ2-7, with TRBD1 matching over 9 bases. This CDR3 contains 15 residues. The germline gives CDR1 SQVTM, CDR2 ANQGSEA. V gave up 0 bases and J gave up 3 bases; unmatched junction bases: 6. CDR3: CSVEEGTGRLYEQYF. The CDR3 DNA reads TGCAGCGTTGAAGAAGGGACAGGGAGACTCTACGAGCAGTACTTC.

The CDR3 bases are TGTGCCAGCAGTTCCCTATTCGGGAGCGGAGAGACCCAGTACTTC. Protein: CASSSLFGSGETQYF. The J gene is TRBJ2-5, the V gene TRBV6-5, with a possible D match to TRBD2 (6 bases). Germline values: CDR1 MNHEY, CDR2 SVGAGI. V was cut by 4 bases and J by 4 bases, with 16 bases left in between. This CDR3 comprises 15 residues.

This clone has a single count. The chain combines TRBV18 with TRBJ2-2; the D is unclear. With 2 bases removed from V and 4 bases from J, the gap between germline ends came to 5 bases. Germline assignment: CDR1 KGHSH and CDR2 LQKENI. CDR3 length: 13 amino acids. Here the CDR3 DNA reads TGTGCCAGCTCACCATCGCGCACCGGGGAGCTGTTTTTT. Its translation: CASSPSRTGELFF.